This T cell receptor (beta chain) was found in a study of radiotherapy plus CTLA-4 blockade in lung cancer. Produced via immunoSEQ multiplex PCR; TCRdb's table is partial and in-frame only. This table has about 49,000 clones, approximately 76% appearing once. Trimming removed 2 bases from V and 2 bases from J; junction bases left unmatched: 6. This CDR3 has 17 amino acids. The germline CDR1 and CDR2 sequences are MDHEN and SYDVKM. The specimen comprised peripheral blood, sampled from a patient treated with radiotherapy plus ipilimumab. The source is a human donor with non-small cell lung cancer who had stable disease on radiotherapy plus ipilimumab. The chain carries TRBV28 and TRBJ1-1; 12 bases are shared with TRBD1. The chain's CDR3 is CASSLGTGGGGNTEAFF. CDR3 DNA sequence: TGTGCCAGCAGTTTAGGGACAGGGGGCGGTGGAAACACTGAAGCTTTCTTT.